This T cell receptor (beta chain) was sequenced in a study of blood T cells in healthy people across ages. Germline V gene data show CDR1 as SGHNT and CDR2 as YYREEE (reference sequence). The CDR3 consists of 14 residues. Sample-barcoded 5' priming and a J-beta primer mix drove a second PCR of roughly 7 to 11 cycles. Using its own MiXCR run on the 5' RACE reads, TCRdb lists one record per CDR3 protein. The table has approximately 490,000 distinct CDR3 sequences, 20% to 30% seen once. In its sample, this clonotype was seen a few times. The same specimen was also included in a second study, on T cells of mothers and their children.

Sequencing was performed on blood. The sequence derives from a boy younger than 18 in good health. The V and J genes are TRBV5-4 and TRBJ2-1; D is perhaps TRBD2 (6 bases). The DNA matches TRBJ2-7 better at its end, which makes the J call doubtful. In nucleotides, the CDR3 is TGTGCCAGCAGCTCGGTGTCCGGGAGCTACGAGCAGTACTTC. Amino acid sequence: CASSSVSGSYEQYF.